The entry below describes one TCR beta chain. What it binds is not known. The sample belongs to a study of T cells expressing NK-cell markers. Overall study: Obtained from sorted CD3+CD56+NKG2C+, CD3+CD56+NKG2C- and CD3+CD56-NKG2C+ T cells were the TCR beta repertoires. HCMV serostatus: seven of eight sequenced donors positive, one negative. Study-level results: A few donors likewise had their CD3+CD56-NKG2C+ fraction led by these clonotypes.

TCRdb re-analyzed the 5' RACE reads; it lists each CDR3 protein once, without DNA. Here the sample table reports 400,000 to 500,000 distinct CDR3 sequences. CDR1 is SGHRS and CDR2 is YFSETQ in the germline V gene. The CDR3 length is 15 residues. Source material: blood T cells: a sorted CD56 or NKG2C T cell subset, CD4+ or CD8+ T cells, or bulk PBMC T cells (not recorded which). V gene TRBV5-1 combines with J gene TRBJ2-5; TCRdb calls TRBD2, which cannot be checked without DNA. This TCR was recovered from a woman aged 18 to 69 in good health. The CDR3 region is CASSFTSGGKETQYF.